These 31 T cell receptor beta chains were sequenced from one sample in a study of control samples from healthy donors and cancer patients. Profiled with immunoSEQ multiplex PCR; TCRdb holds only in-frame clones, not every one. The sample yields roughly 30,000 clones, around nine tenths seen once. The sequencing sample was made of formalin-fixed, paraffin-embedded tissue. The receptors stem from a female donor with melanoma.

The J gene is TRBJ2-2, the V gene TRBV5-4, with D tentatively TRBD2 (6 bases). V was shortened by 4 bases and J by 8 bases, with 12 bases between the two germline ends. Germline V gives CDR1 SGHNT, CDR2 YYREEE (reference sequence). The CDR3 loop spans 13 amino acids. The DNA for the CDR3 is TGTGCCAGCAGCGTCGGGGGAAATGGGGAGCTGTTTTTT. Amino acids: CASSVGGNGELFF.

This chain uses TRBV18 with TRBJ2-7, with unresolved D. Germline lookup yields CDR1 KGHSH and CDR2 LQKENI. This CDR3 region has 14 residues. V was trimmed by 3 bases and J by 1 base, leaving 10 bases between them. CDR3 nucleotides: TGTGCCAGCTCACCTCTTGCGGAGTCCTACGAGCAGTACTTC. It encodes CASSPLAESYEQYF.

CDR3 in amino acids: CASSPLINYEQYF. The CDR3 nucleotides are TGTGCCAGCAGCCCTCTAATAAACTACGAGCAGTACTTC. The V call is TRBV7-2, the J call TRBJ2-7; D is ambiguous. Trimming took 5 bases from V and 3 from J, leaving 11 bases between them. CDR3 length: 13 amino acids. Per germline, CDR1 SGHTA and CDR2 FQGNSA.

The gene calls are TRBV28 and TRBJ2-3, with D perhaps TRBD2 (6 bases). This CDR3 region has 13 residues. Trimming cost V 4 bases and J 1 base, with 6 bases left between them. Germline V gene lookup returns CDR1 MDHEN and CDR2 SYDVKM. CDR3 coding DNA: TGTGCCAGCAGTTGGAGGGGCACAGATACGCAGTATTTT. Encoded protein: CASSWRGTDTQYF. The full variable domain, its missing parts supplied by reference TRBV28 and TRBJ2-3, is DVKVTQSSRYLVKRTGEKVFLECVQDMDHENMFWYRQDPGLGLRLIYFSYDVKMKEKGDIPEGYSVSREKKERFSLILESASTNQTSMYLCASSWRGTDTQYFGPGTRLTVL.

The genes are TRBV9 and TRBJ1-6, with 7 positions matching TRBD1. V dropped 0 bases and J dropped 9; count of bases not matched to a gene: 6. Germline V gene sequence: CDR1 SGDLS, CDR2 YYNGEE. The CDR3 is 15 amino acids. CDR3: CASSVGQGGPSPLHF. The CDR3 region has the DNA TGTGCCAGCAGCGTAGGACAAGGGGGCCCTTCACCCCTCCACTTT.

CDR3 DNA: TGTGCCAGCAGTTACTCCGACAGGAGCTCTGGAAACACCATATATTTT. Residues: CASSYSDRSSGNTIYF. The chain combines TRBV6-5 with TRBJ1-3; D is possibly TRBD1 (6 bases). The V end was cut by 0 bases, the J end by 0 bases, with 9 bases between. In germline, CDR1 is MNHEY, CDR2 SVGAGI. The CDR3 totals 16 residues.

The V and J genes are TRBV5-1 and TRBJ2-3; D is perhaps TRBD2 (6 bases). The CDR3 totals 15 residues. With 0 bases removed from V and 1 base from J, the gap between germline ends came to 9 bases. CDR1 and CDR2 (germline): SGHRS, YFSETQ. In DNA, the CDR3 is TGCGCCAGCAGCTTGGCCGGAGGGGGCACAGATACGCAGTATTTT. It is translated as CASSLAGGGTDTQYF.

The chain recombines TRBV3-1 (or the pseudogene TRBV3-2) with TRBJ1-5; D uncertain. Trimming shortened V by 4 bases and J by 1 base, and 11 bases separated the two germline ends. Germline loops: CDR1 LGHDT, CDR2 YNNKEL (reference sequence). This CDR3 region has 15 residues. The CDR3 here is CASSREYSSNQPQHF. The CDR3 DNA sequence: TGTGCCAGCAGCCGGGAGTATTCAAGCAATCAGCCCCAGCATTTT.

This chain connects TRBV13 to TRBJ1-2, with 7 bases that match TRBD1. The CDR3 is 16 amino acids. Trimming cost V 2 bases and J 5 bases; bases outside gene matches: 11. CDR1 is PRHDT and CDR2 is FYEKMQ in the germline V gene (reference sequence). The CDR3 is CASSLINRGTEYGYTF. The DNA for the CDR3 is TGTGCCAGCAGCTTAATCAATAGGGGGACAGAGTATGGCTACACCTTC.

The chain carries TRBV5-1 and TRBJ2-2; D gene uncertain. V lost 0 bases, J lost 0 bases, and 9 bases lay in between. CDR3 length: 16 residues. Germline-derived CDR1 and CDR2 are SGHRS and YFSETQ. This chain's CDR3 is CASSLGWRPNTGELFF. CDR3 nucleotides: TGCGCCAGCAGCTTGGGATGGCGCCCGAACACCGGGGAGCTGTTTTTT. Using reference TRBV5-1 and TRBJ2-2 for the parts outside the CDR3, the full variable domain is KAGVTQTPRYLIKTRGQQVTLSCSPISGHRSVSWYQQTPGQGLQFLFEYFSETQRNKGNFPGRFSGRQFSNSRSEMNVSTLELGDSALYLCASSLGWRPNTGELFFGEGSRLTVL.

The chain recombines TRBV20-1 with TRBJ2-1, with a weak D call TRBD2 (5 bases). The CDR3 totals 11 residues. The V end lost 5 bases, the J end lost 8 bases, and 10 bases lay between the germline ends. The germline V gene encodes CDR1 DFQATT and CDR2 SNEGSKA (reference sequence). The CDR3 bases are TGCAGTGCTCCGAGGGCGGATGAGCAGTTCTTC. Protein sequence: CSAPRADEQFF.

The chain couples TRBV7-6 to TRBJ1-1; 9 nucleotides line up with TRBD1. The V gene end was trimmed by 5 bases and the J gene end by 7 bases; junction bases not matched to a gene: 2. Germline V CDR1 and CDR2: SGHVS, FNYEAQ. This CDR3 has 12 residues. CDR3 DNA sequence: TGTGCCAGCAGCCTGGACAGGGGTGAAGCTTTCTTT. The encoded protein is CASSLDRGEAFF.

This chain connects TRBV30 to TRBJ1-5; D is unclear. Trimming pared 7 bases from V and 3 bases from J, leaving 13 bases between. Germline loops: CDR1 GTSNPN, CDR2 SVGIG (reference sequence). The CDR3 length is 13 residues. DNA of the CDR3: TGTGCCTTGAGCCGGAACACCAATCAGCCCCAGCATTTT. This encodes CALSRNTNQPQHF.

This clone was detected once. The rearrangement links TRBV30 to TRBJ2-7, with TRBD2 matching 9 bases. This CDR3 contains 14 residues. V trimming: 0 bases; J trimming: 2 bases; junction bases outside the gene matches: 2. Germline assignment: CDR1 GTSNPN and CDR2 SVGIG (reference sequence). The CDR3 DNA sequence: TGTGCCTGGAGTGTTGGCGGGAGGGCCTACGAGCAGTACTTC. Translation gives CAWSVGGRAYEQYF.

This clone was found a few times. The chain carries TRBV5-6 and TRBJ1-2; no definite D call. The length of the CDR3 is 15 residues. Germline CDR1 SGHDT, CDR2 YYEEEE. V gave up 4 bases and J gave up 2 bases, with 15 bases separating them. CDR3 sequence: CASSNTPAINYGYTF. In DNA, the CDR3 is TGTGCCAGCAGCAACACCCCGGCTATCAACTATGGCTACACCTTC.

This chain joins TRBV3-1 (or the pseudogene TRBV3-2) and TRBJ2-1, with 8 positions matching TRBD1. Per germline, CDR1 LGHDT and CDR2 YNNKEL (reference sequence). V lost 0 bases, J lost 3 bases, and 4 bases stayed unmatched. This CDR3 region has 16 residues. CDR3 sequence reads: CASSQDQGAFYNEQFF. DNA for the CDR3: TGTGCCAGCAGCCAAGATCAGGGGGCTTTCTACAATGAGCAGTTCTTC.

V is TRBV6-2 or TRBV6-3 and J is TRBJ2-7, with a possible D match to TRBD1 (6 bases). The germline V and J ends were trimmed by 4 bases and 2 bases, with 15 bases remaining between them. From germline, CDR1 is MNHEY and CDR2 SVGEGT. There are 15 residues in the CDR3. CDR3 amino acids: CASSLRGSITYEQYF. As DNA, the CDR3 is TGTGCCAGCAGTTTGAGGGGGTCCATCACCTACGAGCAGTACTTC.

Only one count was recorded for this clone. The chain joins TRBV5-6 to TRBJ1-6; TRBD1 matches 10 bases. The germline V gene encodes CDR1 SGHDT and CDR2 YYEEEE. The CDR3 sequence is 16 residues long. The V and J ends lost 0 bases and 7 bases, in that order; junction bases with no gene match: 4. In DNA form, the CDR3 reads TGTGCCAGCAGCTTGGATGGGACAGGGGACAATTCACCCCTCCACTTT. Protein: CASSLDGTGDNSPLHF.

The chain employs TRBV4-2 and TRBJ2-2; 9 bases map to TRBD1. CDR1 and CDR2 (germline): LGHNA, YNFKEQ. After removal of 1 base from V and 6 bases from J, the junction contained 3 bases not matched to a gene. There are 15 residues in the CDR3. Here the CDR3 reads CASSQGDRESGELFF. The CDR3 region has the DNA TGTGCCAGCAGCCAAGGGGACAGGGAGTCCGGGGAGCTGTTTTTT.

This sequence joins TRBV30 and TRBJ2-2, with D possibly being TRBD2 (5 bases). The V end lost 5 bases, the J end lost 4 bases, and 11 bases lay between the germline ends. This CDR3 has 13 residues. Germline CDR1 reads GTSNPN; CDR2 reads SVGIG (reference sequence). The CDR3 DNA reads TGTGCCTGGTGGAGCGGTCCCACCGGGGAGCTGTTTTTT. The encoded protein is CAWWSGPTGELFF.

The chain is built from TRBV7-2 and TRBJ1-2; 8 nucleotides align to TRBD1. The CDR3 runs 15 residues. Germline V gives CDR1 SGHTA, CDR2 FQGNSA. The junction had 8 bases not matched to a gene; V was cut back by 5 bases and J by 3 bases. CDR3 amino acids: CASSTGQGFDYGYTF. CDR3 bases: TGTGCCAGCAGCACCGGACAGGGCTTCGACTATGGCTACACCTTC.

The chain uses TRBV7-7 and TRBJ1-1; D is undetermined. This CDR3 region has 13 residues. CDR1 and CDR2 from the germline V gene are SSHAT and FNYEAQ (reference sequence). Trimming took 6 bases from V and 2 from J, leaving 10 bases between them. In DNA, the CDR3 is TGTGCCAGCAGTCTAGGGTTTAACACTGAAGCTTTCTTT. This gives the protein CASSLGFNTEAFF. Filled out from reference TRBV7-7 and TRBJ1-1, the complete variable domain reads GAGVSQSPRYKVTKRGQDVTLRCDPISSHATLYWYQQALGQGPEFLTYFNYEAQPDKSGLPSDRFSAERPEGSISTLTIQRTEQRDSAMYRCASSLGFNTEAFFGQGTRLTVV.

This chain uses TRBV6-2 or TRBV6-3 with TRBJ2-2, with D maybe TRBD1 (6 bases). With 6 bases removed from V and 5 bases from J, the gap between germline ends came to 10 bases. In germline, CDR1 is MNHEY, CDR2 SVGEGT. The CDR3 runs to 13 residues. CDR3 in DNA: TGTGCCAGCAGCCAAGGGACAACCGGGGAGCTGTTTTTT. Translating gives CASSQGTTGELFF.

This chain uses TRBV6-2 or TRBV6-3 with TRBJ1-1; D gene unclear. The CDR3 is made up of 13 amino acids. The V end lost 7 bases, the J end lost 10 bases, and 19 bases lay between the germline ends. CDR1 and CDR2 from the germline V gene are MNHEY and SVGEGT. The CDR3 DNA follows: TGTGCCAGCACCCCAAGGGCAGGCGGAGGAGCTTTCTTT. Translation: CASTPRAGGGAFF.

The V gene is TRBV6-1, the J gene TRBJ2-7; either TRBD1 or TRBD2 may supply D (5 bases each). The germline CDR1 and CDR2 sequences are MNHNS and SASEGT. Trimming stripped 3 bases from V and 2 bases from J, with 8 bases between. The CDR3 sequence is 13 residues long. CDR3 nucleotide sequence: TGTGCCAGCAGTGACCGGGACGCCTACGAGCAGTACTTC. Its protein is CASSDRDAYEQYF.

The V call is TRBV6-5, the J call TRBJ1-1, with 8 bases fitting TRBD1. The germline CDR1 and CDR2 sequences are MNHEY and SVGAGI. V was pared by 8 bases and J by 4 bases, with 6 bases of the junction left unmatched. The CDR3 extends over 13 amino acids. The CDR3 coding sequence is TGTGCCAGCCGACAGGGGATTAGCACTGAAGCTTTCTTT. This sequence encodes CASRQGISTEAFF.

This clone appeared once. This chain links TRBV6-2 or TRBV6-3 with TRBJ1-2; D is unclear. The CDR3 contains 12 residues. The germline gives CDR1 MNHEY, CDR2 SVGEGT. Trimming left V 2 bases short and J 4 bases short, with 5 bases between. The CDR3 protein is CASSYGSYGYTF. DNA for the CDR3: TGTGCCAGCAGTTACGGCAGCTATGGCTACACCTTC.

The chain couples TRBV5-1 to TRBJ2-1; 8 nucleotides match TRBD2. CDR1 SGHRS and CDR2 YFSETQ come from the germline V gene. The CDR3 is 15 amino acids. Germline trimming cut 1 base from V and 5 bases from J; bases unmatched to any gene: 5. This CDR3 reads CASSLRSGSHNEQFF. CDR3 DNA sequence: TGCGCCAGCAGCTTGCGCAGCGGGAGTCACAATGAGCAGTTCTTC.

This chain connects TRBV6-5 to TRBJ2-7; D is ambiguous. The V end lost 8 bases, the J end lost 2 bases, and 13 bases lay between the germline ends. The germline V gene encodes CDR1 MNHEY and CDR2 SVGAGI. The CDR3 is 13 residues long. As DNA, the CDR3 is TGTGCCAGCGTGCGTCTTGGTACCTACGAGCAGTACTTC. Encoded protein: CASVRLGTYEQYF.

This clone has only one observation. The rearrangement joins TRBV5-1 to TRBJ2-2, with D tentatively TRBD2 (6 bases). This CDR3 region has 14 residues. The germline V and J ends were trimmed by 0 bases and 8 bases, with 11 bases remaining between them. From germline, CDR1 is SGHRS and CDR2 YFSETQ. CDR3 sequence reads: CASSLDRLAGELFF. CDR3 coding DNA: TGCGCCAGCAGCTTGGACCGGCTAGCGGGGGAGCTGTTTTTT.

Points on this clone: The sample has other DNA sequences that encode this CDR3 too. J is TRBJ1-2 and V is TRBV6-5; D not resolved. Between the trimmed V and J ends, which lost 2 bases and 4 bases, there was a span of 17 bases. Germline CDR1 reads MNHEY; CDR2 reads SVGAGI. The CDR3 has 16 amino acids. The CDR3 reads CASSYQTGAGSYGYTF. CDR3 sequence (DNA): TGTGCCAGCAGTTACCAAACTGGCGCAGGCTCCTATGGCTACACCTTC.